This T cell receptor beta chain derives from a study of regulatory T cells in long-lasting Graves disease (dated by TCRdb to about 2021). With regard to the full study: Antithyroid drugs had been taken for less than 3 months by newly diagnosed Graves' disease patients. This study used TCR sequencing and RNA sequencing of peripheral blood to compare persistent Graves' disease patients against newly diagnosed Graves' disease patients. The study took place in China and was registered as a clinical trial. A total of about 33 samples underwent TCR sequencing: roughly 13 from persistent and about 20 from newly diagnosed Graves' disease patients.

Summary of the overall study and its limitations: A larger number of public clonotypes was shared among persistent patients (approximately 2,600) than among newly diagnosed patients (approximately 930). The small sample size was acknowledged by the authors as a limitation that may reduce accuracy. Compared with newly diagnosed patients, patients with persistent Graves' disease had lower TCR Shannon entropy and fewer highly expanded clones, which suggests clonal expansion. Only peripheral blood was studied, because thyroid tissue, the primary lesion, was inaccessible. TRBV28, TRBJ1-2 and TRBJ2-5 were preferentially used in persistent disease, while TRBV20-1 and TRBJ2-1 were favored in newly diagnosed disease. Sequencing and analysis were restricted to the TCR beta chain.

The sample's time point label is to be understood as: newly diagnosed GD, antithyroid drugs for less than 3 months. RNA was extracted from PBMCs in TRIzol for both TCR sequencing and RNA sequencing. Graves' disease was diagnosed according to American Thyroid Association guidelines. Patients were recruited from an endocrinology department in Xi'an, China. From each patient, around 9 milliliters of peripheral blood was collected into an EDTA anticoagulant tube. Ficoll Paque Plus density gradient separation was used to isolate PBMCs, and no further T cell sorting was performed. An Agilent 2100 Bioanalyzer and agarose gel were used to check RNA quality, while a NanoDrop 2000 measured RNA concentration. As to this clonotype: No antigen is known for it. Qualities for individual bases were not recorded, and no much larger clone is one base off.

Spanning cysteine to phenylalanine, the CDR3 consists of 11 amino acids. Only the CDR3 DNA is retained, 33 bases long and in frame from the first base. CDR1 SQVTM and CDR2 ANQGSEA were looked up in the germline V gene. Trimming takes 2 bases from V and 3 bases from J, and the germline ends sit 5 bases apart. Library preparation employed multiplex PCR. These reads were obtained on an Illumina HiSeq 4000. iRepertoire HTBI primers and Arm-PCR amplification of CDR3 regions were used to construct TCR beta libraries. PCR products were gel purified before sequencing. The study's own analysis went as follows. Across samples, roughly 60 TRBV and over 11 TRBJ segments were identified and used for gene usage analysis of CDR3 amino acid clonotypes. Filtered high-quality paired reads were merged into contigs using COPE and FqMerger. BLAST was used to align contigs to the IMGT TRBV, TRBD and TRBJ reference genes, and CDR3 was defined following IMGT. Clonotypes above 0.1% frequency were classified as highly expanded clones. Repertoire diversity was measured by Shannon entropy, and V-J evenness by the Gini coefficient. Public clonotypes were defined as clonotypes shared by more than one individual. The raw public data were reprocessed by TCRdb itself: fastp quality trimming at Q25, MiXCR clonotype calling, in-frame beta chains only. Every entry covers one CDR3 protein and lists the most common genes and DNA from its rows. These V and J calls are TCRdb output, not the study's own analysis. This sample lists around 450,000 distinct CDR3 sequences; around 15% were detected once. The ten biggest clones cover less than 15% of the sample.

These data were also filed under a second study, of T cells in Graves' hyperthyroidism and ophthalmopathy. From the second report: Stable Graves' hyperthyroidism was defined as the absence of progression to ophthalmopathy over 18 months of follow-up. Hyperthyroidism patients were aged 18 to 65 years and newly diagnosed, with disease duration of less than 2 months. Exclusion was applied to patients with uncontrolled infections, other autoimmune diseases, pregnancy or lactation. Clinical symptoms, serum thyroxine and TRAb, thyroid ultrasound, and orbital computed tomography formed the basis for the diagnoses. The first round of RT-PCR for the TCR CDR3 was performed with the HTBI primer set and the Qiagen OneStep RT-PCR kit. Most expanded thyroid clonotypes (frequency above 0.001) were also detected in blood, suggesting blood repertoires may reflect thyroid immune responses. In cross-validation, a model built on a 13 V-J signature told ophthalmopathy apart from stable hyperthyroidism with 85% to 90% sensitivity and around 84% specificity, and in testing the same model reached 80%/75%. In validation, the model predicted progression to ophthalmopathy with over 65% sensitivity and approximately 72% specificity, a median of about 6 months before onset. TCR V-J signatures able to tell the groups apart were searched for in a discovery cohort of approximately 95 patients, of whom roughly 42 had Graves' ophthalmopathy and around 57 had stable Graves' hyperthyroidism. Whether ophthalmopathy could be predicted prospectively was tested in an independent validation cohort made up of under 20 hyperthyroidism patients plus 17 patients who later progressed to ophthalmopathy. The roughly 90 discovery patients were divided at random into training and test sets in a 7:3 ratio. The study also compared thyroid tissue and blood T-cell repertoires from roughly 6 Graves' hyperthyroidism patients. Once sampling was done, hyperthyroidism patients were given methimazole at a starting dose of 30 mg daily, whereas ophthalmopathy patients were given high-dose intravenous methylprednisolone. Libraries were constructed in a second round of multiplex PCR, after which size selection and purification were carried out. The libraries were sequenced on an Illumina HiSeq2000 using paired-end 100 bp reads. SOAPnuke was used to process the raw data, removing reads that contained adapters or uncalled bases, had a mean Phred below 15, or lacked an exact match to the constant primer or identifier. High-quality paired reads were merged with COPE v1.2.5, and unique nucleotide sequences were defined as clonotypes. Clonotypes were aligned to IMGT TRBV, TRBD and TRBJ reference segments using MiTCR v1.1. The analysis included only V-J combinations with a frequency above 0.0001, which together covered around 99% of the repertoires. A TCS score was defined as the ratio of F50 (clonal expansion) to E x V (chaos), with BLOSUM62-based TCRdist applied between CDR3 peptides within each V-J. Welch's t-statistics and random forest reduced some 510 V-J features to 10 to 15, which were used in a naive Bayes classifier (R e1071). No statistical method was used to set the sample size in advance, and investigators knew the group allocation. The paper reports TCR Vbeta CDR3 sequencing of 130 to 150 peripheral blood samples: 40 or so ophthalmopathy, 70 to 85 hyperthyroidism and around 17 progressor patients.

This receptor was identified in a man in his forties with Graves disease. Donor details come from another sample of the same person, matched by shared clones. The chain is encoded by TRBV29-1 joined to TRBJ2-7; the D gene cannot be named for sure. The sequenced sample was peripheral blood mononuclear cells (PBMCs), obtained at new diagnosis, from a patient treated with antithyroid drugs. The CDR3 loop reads CSVESHYEQYF. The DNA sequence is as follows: TGCAGCGTTGAATCACACTACGAGCAGTACTTC.